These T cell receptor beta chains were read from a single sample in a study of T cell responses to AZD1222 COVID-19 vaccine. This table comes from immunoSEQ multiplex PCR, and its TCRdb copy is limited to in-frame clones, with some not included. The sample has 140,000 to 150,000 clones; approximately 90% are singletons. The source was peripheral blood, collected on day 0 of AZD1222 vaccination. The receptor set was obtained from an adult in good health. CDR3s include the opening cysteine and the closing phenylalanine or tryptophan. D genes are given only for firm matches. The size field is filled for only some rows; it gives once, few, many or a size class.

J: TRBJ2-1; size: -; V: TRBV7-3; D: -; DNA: TGTGCCAGCAGTTACACGACTGGGATGGAGGATGAGCAGTTCTTC; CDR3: CASSYTTGMEDEQFF
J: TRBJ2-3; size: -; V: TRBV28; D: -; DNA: TGTGCCAGCAACCTACAGGGCGCTAGCACAGATACGCAGTATTTT; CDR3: CASNLQGASTDTQYF
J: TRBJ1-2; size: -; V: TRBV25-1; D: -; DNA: TGTGCCAGCAGTGAGTCTCGGTCGGGGGGTTCAGACACCTTC; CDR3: CASSESRSGGSDTF
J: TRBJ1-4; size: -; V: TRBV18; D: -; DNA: TGTGCCAGCTCCCGGGGACGACCGCCTAATGAAAAACTGTTTTTT; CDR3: CASSRGRPPNEKLFF
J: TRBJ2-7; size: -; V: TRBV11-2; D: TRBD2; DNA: TGTGCCAGCAGCTCCTTCCCGACTAGCGGATCCTACGAGCAGTACTTC; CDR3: CASSSFPTSGSYEQYF
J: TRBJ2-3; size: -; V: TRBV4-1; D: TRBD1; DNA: TGCGCCAGCAGCCAGCCAAACAGGGGGCTGGGAACAGATACGCAGTATTTT; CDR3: CASSQPNRGLGTDTQYF
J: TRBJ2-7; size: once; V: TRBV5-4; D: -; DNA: TGTGCCAGCAGCTTTGGGCTTACTCGCGAGCAGTACTTC; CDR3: CASSFGLTREQYF
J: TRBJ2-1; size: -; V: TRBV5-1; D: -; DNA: TGCGCCAGCAGTCGCGCGGGAAATACCTACAATGAGCAGTTCTTC; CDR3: CASSRAGNTYNEQFF
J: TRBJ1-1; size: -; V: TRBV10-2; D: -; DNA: TGCGCCAGCAGCGTGCGGGGGGCCGGCACTGAAGCTTTCTTT; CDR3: CASSVRGAGTEAFF
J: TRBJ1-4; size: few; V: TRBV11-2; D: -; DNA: TGTGCCAGCAGCCCGTGGTCGGGAGGGGATGAAAAACTGTTTTTT; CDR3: CASSPWSGGDEKLFF
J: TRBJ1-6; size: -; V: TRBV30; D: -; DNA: TGTGCCTGGAGTGTAGAGGTGGGCTCACCCCTCCACTTT; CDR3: CAWSVEVGSPLHF
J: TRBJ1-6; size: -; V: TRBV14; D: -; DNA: TGTGCCAGCAGCCAAGTTGGGGGATCACCCCTCCACTTT; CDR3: CASSQVGGSPLHF
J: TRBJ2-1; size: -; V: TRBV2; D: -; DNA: TGTGCCAGCAGTCTACGTAATCGGTATGAGCAGTTCTTC; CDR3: CASSLRNRYEQFF
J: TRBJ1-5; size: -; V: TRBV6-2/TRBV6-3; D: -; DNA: TGTGCCAGCAGTTATGGAGGATCGCCAGAGGGCCCTCCCAATTTT; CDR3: CASSYGGSPEGPPNF
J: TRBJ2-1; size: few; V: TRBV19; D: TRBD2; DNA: TGTGCCAGTAGTAGCGCGGGAGCGAGGTTGAATGAGCAGTTCTTC; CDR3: CASSSAGARLNEQFF
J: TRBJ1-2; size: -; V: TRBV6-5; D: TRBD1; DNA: TGTGCCAGCAGTCAGGGACAGGGGTATGGCTACACCTTC; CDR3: CASSQGQGYGYTF
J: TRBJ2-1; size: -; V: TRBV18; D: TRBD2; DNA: TGTGCCAGCTCACCCCGGTCTAGCGGGAGAATTGCCGACAATGAGCAGTTCTTC; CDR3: CASSPRSSGRIADNEQFF
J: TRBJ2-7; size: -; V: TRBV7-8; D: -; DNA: TGTGCCAGCAGCACGACAGAAGGGGGTTCTTACGAGCAGTACTTC; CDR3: CASSTTEGGSYEQYF
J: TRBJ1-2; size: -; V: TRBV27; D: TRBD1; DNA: TGTGCCAGCAGTTACAGGGGGCCGAACTATGGCTACACCTTC; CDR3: CASSYRGPNYGYTF
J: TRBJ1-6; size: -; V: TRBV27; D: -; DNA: TGTGCCGCAGCAGCGGTGTTTGGATCCTATAATTCACCCCTCCACTTT; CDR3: CAAAAVFGSYNSPLHF
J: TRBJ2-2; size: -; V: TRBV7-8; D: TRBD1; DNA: TGTGCCAGCAGCCTACAGGGACAGGGGGCTCCCGGGGAGCTGTTTTTT; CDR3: CASSLQGQGAPGELFF
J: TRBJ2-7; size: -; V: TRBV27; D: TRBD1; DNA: TGTGCCAGCCGGTCTATAGGACAGGCCTACGAGCAGTACTTC; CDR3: CASRSIGQAYEQYF
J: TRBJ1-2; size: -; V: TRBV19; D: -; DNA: TGTGCCAGTAGTATAGAGGGCGGAGACTATGGCTACACCTTC; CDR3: CASSIEGGDYGYTF
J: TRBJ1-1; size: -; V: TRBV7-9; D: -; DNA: TGTGCCAGCAGCCCCTCCGGACAAGACACTGAAGCTTTCTTT; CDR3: CASSPSGQDTEAFF
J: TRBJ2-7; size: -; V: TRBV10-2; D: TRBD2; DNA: TGCGCCAGCAGTGACCCTGGACTAGCGGGCCACGAGCAGTACTTC; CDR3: CASSDPGLAGHEQYF
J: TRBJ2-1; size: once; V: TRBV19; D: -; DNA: TGTGCCAGTAGTCCCAGCTGGAATTACAATGAGCAGTTCTTC; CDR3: CASSPSWNYNEQFF
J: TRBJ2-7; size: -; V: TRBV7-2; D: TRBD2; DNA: TGTGCCAGCAGCTTTCGACTAGCGGGAGGGAACGAGCAGTACTTC; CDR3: CASSFRLAGGNEQYF
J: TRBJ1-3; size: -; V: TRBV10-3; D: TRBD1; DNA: TGTGCCATCAGTCCCCGGACAGGGACAGCGAAGGCTGGAAACACCATATATTTT; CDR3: CAISPRTGTAKAGNTIYF
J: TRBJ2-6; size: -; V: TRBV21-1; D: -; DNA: TGTGCCAGCAGCAAAGAGATTACCTCTGGGGCCAACGTCCTGACTTTC; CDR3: CASSKEITSGANVLTF
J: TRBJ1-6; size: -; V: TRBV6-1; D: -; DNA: TGTGCCAGCAGTGAAGGATCCGGAGTTGCTTCACCCCTCCACTTT; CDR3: CASSEGSGVASPLHF
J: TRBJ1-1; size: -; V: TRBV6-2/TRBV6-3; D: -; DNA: TGTGCCAGCAGTTATACCCGGAACACTGAAGCTTTCTTT; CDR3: CASSYTRNTEAFF
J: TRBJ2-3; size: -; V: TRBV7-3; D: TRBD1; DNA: TGTGCCAGCAGCCTCACAGGGGGTTTTAGCACAGATACGCAGTATTTT; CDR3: CASSLTGGFSTDTQYF
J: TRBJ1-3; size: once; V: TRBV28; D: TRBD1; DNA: TGTGCCAGCAGTGTGACAGGGGCTGGAAACACCATATATTTT; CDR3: CASSVTGAGNTIYF
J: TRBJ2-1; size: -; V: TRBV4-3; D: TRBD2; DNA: TGCGCCAGCAGCCAAGACGCTAGCGGTCCCAACAATGAGCAGTTCTTC; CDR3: CASSQDASGPNNEQFF
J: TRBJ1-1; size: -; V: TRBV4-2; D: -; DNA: TGTGCCAGCAGCCAACCGCAGGGGCGGAACACTGAAGCTTTCTTT; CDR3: CASSQPQGRNTEAFF
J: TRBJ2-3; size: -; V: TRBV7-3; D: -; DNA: TGTGCCAGCAGCTTAGGATACATCACAGATACGCAGTATTTT; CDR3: CASSLGYITDTQYF
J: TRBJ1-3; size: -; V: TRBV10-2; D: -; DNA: TGCGCCAGCAGAGGGGGAAACACCATATATTTT; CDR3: CASRGGNTIYF
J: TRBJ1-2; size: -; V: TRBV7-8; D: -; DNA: TGTGCCAGCAGCTCCTTCGCTCAGGGAGGACGTGGCTACACCTTC; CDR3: CASSSFAQGGRGYTF
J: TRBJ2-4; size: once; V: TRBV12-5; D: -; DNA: TGTGCTAGTGGTTTGGTACGACGTGGAGGATTACTAGCCAAAAACATTCAGTACTTC; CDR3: CASGLVRRGGLLAKNIQYF
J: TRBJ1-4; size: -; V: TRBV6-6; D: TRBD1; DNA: TGTGCCAGCAGTGGACAGGGCCAGAATGAAAAACTGTTTTTT; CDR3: CASSGQGQNEKLFF
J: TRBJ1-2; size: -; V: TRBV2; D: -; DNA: TGTGCCAGCAGTACCAGTCTGGGTGGCTACACCTTC; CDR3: CASSTSLGGYTF
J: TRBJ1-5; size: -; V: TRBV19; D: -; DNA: TGTGCCAGTAGTAGATTAAAAGGGGGCAATCAGCCCCAGCATTTT; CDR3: CASSRLKGGNQPQHF
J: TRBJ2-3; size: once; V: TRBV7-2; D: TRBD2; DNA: TGTGCCAGCAGCCCTAGACTAGCGGGAGGAACAGATACGCAGTATTTT; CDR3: CASSPRLAGGTDTQYF
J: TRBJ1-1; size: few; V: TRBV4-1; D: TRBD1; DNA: TGCGCCAGCAGCCAAGCCGAGACAGGGGGCACTGAAGCTTTCTTT; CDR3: CASSQAETGGTEAFF
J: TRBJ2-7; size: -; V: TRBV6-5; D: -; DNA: TGTGCCAGCATCAGTACCCCCGGGTTTTCTTACGAGCAGTACTTC; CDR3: CASISTPGFSYEQYF
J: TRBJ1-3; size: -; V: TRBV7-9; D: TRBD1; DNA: TGTGCCAGCAGCTCGGACAGGGGGCGAAGAAACACCATATATTTT; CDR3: CASSSDRGRRNTIYF
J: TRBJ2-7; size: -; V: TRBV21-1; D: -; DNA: TGTGCCAGCAGCACGAGCGGGACCCTCGTTTGCGAGCAGTACTTC; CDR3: CASSTSGTLVCEQYF
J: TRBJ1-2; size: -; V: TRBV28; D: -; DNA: TGTGCCAGCAGTTTTTCGGCCAGAAATGGCTACACCTTC; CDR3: CASSFSARNGYTF
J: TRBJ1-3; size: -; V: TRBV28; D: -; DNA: TGTGCCAGCAGTTTGATCCCTCGAGTATTCTCTGGAAACACCATATATTTT; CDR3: CASSLIPRVFSGNTIYF
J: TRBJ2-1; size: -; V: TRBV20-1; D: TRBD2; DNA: TGCAGTGCTAGTACTAGCGGGAGGGGCAATGAGCAGTTCTTC; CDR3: CSASTSGRGNEQFF
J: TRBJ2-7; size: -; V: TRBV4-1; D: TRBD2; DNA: TGCGCCAGCAGCCAAGAACTGATTCGGGAGGGGACGCACGAGCAGTACTTC; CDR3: CASSQELIREGTHEQYF